A selection of T cell receptor beta chains follows, all from one sample in a study of identifying expanded T cells in peripheral blood. Sequencing used immunoSEQ multiplex PCR; TCRdb keeps in-frame clones, though not all of them. The sample yields over 45,000 clones, about four fifths seen once. Sequenced: blood. Source of these receptors: a person between 18 and 69 years old in good health. Each CDR3 is given with its conserved first and last residue. A D gene is named only where the DNA matches it firmly. The size field is filled for only some rows; it gives once, few, many or a size class.

clone_size | v_call | d_call | cdr3_aa
many | TRBV4-2 | - | CASSQDPGSNYGYTF
once | TRBV19 | TRBD2 | CASSSVLAGAYNEQFF
- | TRBV29-1 | - | CSVDENYGYTF
- | TRBV29-1 | TRBD2 | CSVGLAGGHEQFF
few | TRBV19 | - | CASSTGYYTEAFF
- | TRBV30 | TRBD1 | CAWRDRAYNSPLHF
- | TRBV11-2 | - | CASSLDRTANQPQHF
- | TRBV7-9 | - | CASSRGINQPQHF
- | TRBV2 | TRBD2 | CASSELTSGSNEQYF
once | TRBV5-1 | - | CASSLGGPSTDTQYF
- | TRBV6-4 | TRBD1 | CASRWTGVAGELFF
- | TRBV4-1 | TRBD1 | CASSQPPGQGNTEAFF
- | TRBV2 | - | CASSVPGRAMNTEAFF
- | TRBV19 | - | CASSTSSGPQHF
- | TRBV6-1 | TRBD2 | CASSERPTSGSTDTQYF
few | TRBV5-1 | TRBD2 | CASSLSGVTNEQFF
- | TRBV6-1 | - | CATGRGGSYNEQFF